The rows below give T cell receptor beta chains drawn from one sample of a study of early T cells in non-severe SARS-CoV-2 infection. Via MiXCR, TCRdb re-called the 5' RACE reads, giving one row per CDR3 protein. The data contain about 64,000 distinct CDR3 sequences, over 9.5% of them singletons. Sequencing used whole blood, obtained at baseline. The receptors here all came from an adult who was a healthcare worker with PCR-confirmed SARS-CoV-2 infection or an uninfected control (not recorded which). CDR3s include the opening cysteine and the closing phenylalanine or tryptophan. The D gene is left open where the match is weak. Only some rows state a clone size, as once, few, many or a class for expanded clones.

V gene,CDR3 length,clone size,J gene,D gene,CDR3 DNA,CDR3 protein
TRBV6-2/TRBV6-3,18,NA,TRBJ1-1,NA,TGTGCCAGCAGTTACGCCCGGGCTTCACAGGGTATTGGCACTGAAGCTTTCTTT,CASSYARASQGIGTEAFF
TRBV6-2/TRBV6-3,10,few,TRBJ2-5,NA,TGTGCCAGCGGTCAAGCGACCCAGTACTTC,CASGQATQYF
TRBV20-1,14,NA,TRBJ2-2,TRBD1,TGCAGTGCTAGGGCAGGGGGATCGACCGGGGAGCTGTTTTTT,CSARAGGSTGELFF
TRBV29-1,13,NA,TRBJ2-3,NA,TGCAGCGTTGGAGGACTTAGCACAGATACGCAGTATTTT,CSVGGLSTDTQYF
TRBV19,19,few,TRBJ1-2,NA,TGTGCCAGTAAACCCATTGGTAGTAAGCATCCCACCAGAAACTATGGCTACACCTTC,CASKPIGSKHPTRNYGYTF
TRBV27,14,few,TRBJ2-7,TRBD1,TGTGCCAGCAGACTTCACAGGGGGACCTACGAGCAGTACTTC,CASRLHRGTYEQYF
TRBV20-1,16,few,TRBJ2-2,TRBD2,TGCAGTGCTAGAGGGGGACTACACACGAACACCGGGGAGCTGTTTTTT,CSARGGLHTNTGELFF
TRBV10-2,14,NA,TRBJ2-7,NA,TGCGCCAGCAAAGAGGGTGGCGGCTCCTACGAGCAGTACTTC,CASKEGGGSYEQYF
TRBV6-6,14,few,TRBJ2-1,NA,TGTGCCAGCAGGGAGGCGGCATCTGGGAATGAGCAGTTCTTC,CASREAASGNEQFF
TRBV28,15,once,TRBJ2-7,NA,TGTGCCAGCAGTTACCGCGGAAGACTGAGCTACGAGCAGTACTTC,CASSYRGRLSYEQYF
TRBV12-3/TRBV12-4,12,NA,TRBJ1-1,NA,TGTGCCAGCAGCGGGGTGAACACTGAAGCTTTCTTT,CASSGVNTEAFF
TRBV5-6,15,NA,TRBJ2-2,NA,TGTGCCAGCAGCTGGACCGCCCGGGGCACCGGGGAGCTGTTTTTT,CASSWTARGTGELFF
TRBV6-1,15,many,TRBJ2-2,TRBD2,TGTGCCAGCAGACTGTTGCTCGGGGGGACCGGGGAGCTGTTTTTT,CASRLLLGGTGELFF
TRBV10-1,13,few,TRBJ1-3,NA,TGCGCCAGCAGTACAGGGACTGGAAACACCATATATTTT,CASSTGTGNTIYF
TRBV20-1,13,few,TRBJ2-7,TRBD1,TGCAGTGGAAGGGACAGGGATCGGCGCGAGCAGTACTTC,CSGRDRDRREQYF
TRBV5-5,16,few,TRBJ1-5,TRBD1,TGTGCCAGCAGCTTCGGGACAGGGAGATTAGGTCAGCCCCAGCATTTT,CASSFGTGRLGQPQHF
TRBV4-2,16,few,TRBJ2-3,TRBD2,TGTGCCAGCAGCCCAGCGGCGGCTAGCGGGGCAGATACGCAGTATTTT,CASSPAAASGADTQYF
TRBV3-1,15,many,TRBJ2-3,TRBD1,TGTGCCAGCAGCCAAGGACAGGGGGACACAGATACGCAGTATTTT,CASSQGQGDTDTQYF
TRBV11-2,14,few,TRBJ2-5,NA,TGTGCCAGCAGCTCCACCATTGGGCAAGAGACCCAGTACTTC,CASSSTIGQETQYF
TRBV15,14,many,TRBJ1-5,TRBD1,TGTGCCACCAGCAGGGACAGGGGTAATCAGCCCCAGCATTTT,CATSRDRGNQPQHF
TRBV2,16,many,TRBJ2-2,TRBD1,TGTGCCAGCAGCCTCAACAGGGGAATAGACACCGGGGAGCTGTTTTTT,CASSLNRGIDTGELFF
TRBV15,14,NA,TRBJ1-1,NA,TGTGCCACCAGCAGAGGCCGGATGAACACTGAAGCTTTCTTT,CATSRGRMNTEAFF
TRBV12-3/TRBV12-4,15,NA,TRBJ1-2,NA,TGTGCCAGCAGCTCACGACAGCTTCCGGGTCAGGGCTACACCTTC,CASSSRQLPGQGYTF
TRBV7-2,13,NA,TRBJ2-5,NA,TGTGCCAGCAGCTTAGGGGGGCGTAAGACCCAGTACTTC,CASSLGGRKTQYF
TRBV12-3/TRBV12-4,16,NA,TRBJ2-2,NA,TGTGCCAGCACTTCCCGGGCGACAGGAACAACCGGGGAGCTGTTTTTT,CASTSRATGTTGELFF
TRBV7-2,13,many,TRBJ2-3,NA,TGTGCCAGCAGCTTAAGCGGGTCCGGTACGCAGTATTTT,CASSLSGSGTQYF
TRBV7-2,15,many,TRBJ2-5,NA,TGTGCCAGCAGCTTAGTCGGGCAGGGCCAAGAGACCCAGTACTTC,CASSLVGQGQETQYF
TRBV7-9,14,NA,TRBJ2-7,NA,TGTGCCAGCAGCCGCACGACGGTCTCCTACGAGCAGTACTTC,CASSRTTVSYEQYF
TRBV5-1,15,many,TRBJ2-2,NA,TGCGCCAGCAGCCCTTTGCCCGGGCGCACCGGGGAGCTGTTTTTT,CASSPLPGRTGELFF
TRBV10-1,16,NA,TRBJ1-3,TRBD1,TGCGCCAGCAAGGGGACAGGGGACAGCTCTGGAAACACCATATATTTT,CASKGTGDSSGNTIYF
TRBV27,14,few,TRBJ2-1,TRBD2,TGTGCCAGCAGTTTAGGGACTAGGGTCCATGAGCAGTTCTTC,CASSLGTRVHEQFF
TRBV20-1,14,NA,TRBJ2-1,TRBD2,TGCAGTTTAAGAGGGACTAGCGAAGTGAATGAGCAGTTCTTC,CSLRGTSEVNEQFF
TRBV24-1,14,many,TRBJ2-5,NA,TGTGCCACCAGTGACCCTACGTACCAAGAGACCCAGTACTTC,CATSDPTYQETQYF
TRBV12-3/TRBV12-4,12,NA,TRBJ2-7,NA,TGTGCCAGCAGTATGACAGCCTACGAGCAGTACTTC,CASSMTAYEQYF
TRBV6-2/TRBV6-3,14,NA,TRBJ2-2,TRBD1,TGTGCCAGCAGGCCGGACAGGATCACCGGGGAGCTGTTTTTT,CASRPDRITGELFF
TRBV29-1,11,few,TRBJ2-7,NA,TGCAGCGTCACTACATCCTACGAGCAGTACTTC,CSVTTSYEQYF